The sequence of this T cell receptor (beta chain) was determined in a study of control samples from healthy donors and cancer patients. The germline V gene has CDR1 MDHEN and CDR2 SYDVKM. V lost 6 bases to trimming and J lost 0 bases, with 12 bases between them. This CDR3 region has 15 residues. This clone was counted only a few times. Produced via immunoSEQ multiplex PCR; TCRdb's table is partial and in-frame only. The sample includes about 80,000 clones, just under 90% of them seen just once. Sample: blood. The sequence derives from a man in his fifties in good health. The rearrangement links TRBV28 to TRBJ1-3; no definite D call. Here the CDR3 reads CASRSDGLSGNTIYF. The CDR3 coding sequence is TGTGCCAGCAGGTCCGACGGCCTCTCTGGAAACACCATATATTTT.